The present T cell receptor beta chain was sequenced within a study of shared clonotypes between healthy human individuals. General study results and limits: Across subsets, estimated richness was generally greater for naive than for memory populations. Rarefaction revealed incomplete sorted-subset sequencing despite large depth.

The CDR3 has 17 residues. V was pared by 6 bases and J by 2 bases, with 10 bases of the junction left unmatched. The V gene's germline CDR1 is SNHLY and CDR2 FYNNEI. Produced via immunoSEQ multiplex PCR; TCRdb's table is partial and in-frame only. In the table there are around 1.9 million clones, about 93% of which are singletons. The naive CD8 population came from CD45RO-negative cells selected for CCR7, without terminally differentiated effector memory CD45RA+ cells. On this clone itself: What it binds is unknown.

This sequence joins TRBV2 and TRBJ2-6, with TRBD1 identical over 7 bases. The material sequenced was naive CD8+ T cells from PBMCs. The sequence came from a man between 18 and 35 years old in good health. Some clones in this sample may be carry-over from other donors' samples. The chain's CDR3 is CASSGVTGSAGANVLTF. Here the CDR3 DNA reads TGTGCCAGCAGCGGGGTGACAGGGTCGGCTGGGGCCAACGTCCTGACTTTC.